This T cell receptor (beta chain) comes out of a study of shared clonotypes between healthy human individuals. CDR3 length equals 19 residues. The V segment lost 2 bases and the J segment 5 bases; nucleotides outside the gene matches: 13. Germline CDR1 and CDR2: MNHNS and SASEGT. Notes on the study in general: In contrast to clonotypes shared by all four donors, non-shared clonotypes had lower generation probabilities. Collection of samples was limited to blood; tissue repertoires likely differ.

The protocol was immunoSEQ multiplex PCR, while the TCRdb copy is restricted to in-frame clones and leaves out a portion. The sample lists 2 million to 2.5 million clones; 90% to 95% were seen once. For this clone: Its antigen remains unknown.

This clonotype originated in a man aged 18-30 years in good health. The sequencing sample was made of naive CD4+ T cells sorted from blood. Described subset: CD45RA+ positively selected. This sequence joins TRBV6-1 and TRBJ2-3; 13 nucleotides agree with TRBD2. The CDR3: CASSETPLLAGGQGDTQYF. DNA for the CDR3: TGTGCCAGCAGTGAAACCCCCTTACTAGCGGGGGGGCAAGGAGATACGCAGTATTTT.